This entry concerns a single T cell receptor beta chain. These data belong to a study of blood T cell repertoires in COVID-19. TCRdb's copy holds only in-frame clones and misses some; the assay was immunoSEQ multiplex PCR. The sample holds approximately 300,000 clones, more than 85% seen once. Adults between roughly 18 and 89 years of age took part from about two dozen US areas. Membership in each cohort depended on participant-reported clinical history. All recovered Cohort 3 donors got two negative PCRs, got clearance, or saw symptom resolution. The CDR3 sequence is 14 residues long. Trimming took off 5 bases at V and 2 bases at J, with 13 bases between the two ends. Germline V gene lookup returns CDR1 SGHRS and CDR2 YFSETQ.

Sequencing was performed on PBMCs or T cells enriched from blood (not recorded which). J is TRBJ2-5 and V is TRBV5-1, with D possibly being TRBD2 (6 bases). The sequence was collected from a woman under 40 who had recovered from COVID-19. As DNA, the CDR3 is TGCGCCAGCAGGGTATTTAGCGGTCAAGAGACCCAGTACTTC. It codes for CASRVFSGQETQYF.